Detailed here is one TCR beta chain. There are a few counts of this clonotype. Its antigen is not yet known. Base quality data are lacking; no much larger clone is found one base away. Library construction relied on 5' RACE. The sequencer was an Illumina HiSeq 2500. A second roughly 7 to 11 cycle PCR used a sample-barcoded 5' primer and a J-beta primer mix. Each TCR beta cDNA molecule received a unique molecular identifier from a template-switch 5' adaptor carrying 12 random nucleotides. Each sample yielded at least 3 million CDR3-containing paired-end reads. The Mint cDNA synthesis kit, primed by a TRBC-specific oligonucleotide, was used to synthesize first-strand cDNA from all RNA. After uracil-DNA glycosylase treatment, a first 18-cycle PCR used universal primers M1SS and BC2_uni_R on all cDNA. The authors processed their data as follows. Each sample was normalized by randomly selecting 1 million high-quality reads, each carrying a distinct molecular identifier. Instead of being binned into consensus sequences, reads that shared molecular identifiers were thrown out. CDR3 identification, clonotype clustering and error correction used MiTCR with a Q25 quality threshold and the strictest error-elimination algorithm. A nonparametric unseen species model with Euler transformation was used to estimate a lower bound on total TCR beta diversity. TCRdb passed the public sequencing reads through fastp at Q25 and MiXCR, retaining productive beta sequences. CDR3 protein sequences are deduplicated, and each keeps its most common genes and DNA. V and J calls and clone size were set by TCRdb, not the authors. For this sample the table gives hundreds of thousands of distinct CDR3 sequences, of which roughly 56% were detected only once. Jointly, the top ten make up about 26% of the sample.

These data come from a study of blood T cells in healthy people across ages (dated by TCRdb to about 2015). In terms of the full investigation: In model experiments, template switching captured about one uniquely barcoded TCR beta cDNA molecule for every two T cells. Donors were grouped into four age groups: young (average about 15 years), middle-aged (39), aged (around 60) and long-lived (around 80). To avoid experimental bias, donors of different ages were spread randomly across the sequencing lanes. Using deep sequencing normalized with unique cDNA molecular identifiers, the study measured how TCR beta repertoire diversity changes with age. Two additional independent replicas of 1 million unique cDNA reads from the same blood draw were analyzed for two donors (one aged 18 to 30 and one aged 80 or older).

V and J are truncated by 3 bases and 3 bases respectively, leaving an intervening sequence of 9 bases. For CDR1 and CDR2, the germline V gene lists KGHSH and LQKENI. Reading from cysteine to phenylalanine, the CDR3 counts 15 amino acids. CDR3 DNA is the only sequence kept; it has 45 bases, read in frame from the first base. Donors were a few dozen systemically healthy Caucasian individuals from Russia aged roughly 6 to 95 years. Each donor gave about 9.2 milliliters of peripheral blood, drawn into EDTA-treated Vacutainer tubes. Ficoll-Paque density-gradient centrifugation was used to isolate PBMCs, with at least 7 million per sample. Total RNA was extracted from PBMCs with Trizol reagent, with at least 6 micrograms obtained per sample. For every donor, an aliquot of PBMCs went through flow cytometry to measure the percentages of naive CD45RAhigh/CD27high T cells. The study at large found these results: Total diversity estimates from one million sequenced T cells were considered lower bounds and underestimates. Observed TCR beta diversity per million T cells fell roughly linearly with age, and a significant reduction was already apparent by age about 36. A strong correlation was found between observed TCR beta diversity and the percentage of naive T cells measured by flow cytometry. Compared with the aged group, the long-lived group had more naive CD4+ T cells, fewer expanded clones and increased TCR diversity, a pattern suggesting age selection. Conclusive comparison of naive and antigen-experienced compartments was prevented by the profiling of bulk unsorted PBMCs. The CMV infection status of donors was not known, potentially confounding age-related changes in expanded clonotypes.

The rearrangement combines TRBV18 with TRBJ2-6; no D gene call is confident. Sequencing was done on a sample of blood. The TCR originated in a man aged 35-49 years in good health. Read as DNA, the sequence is TGTGCCAGCTCACCGGACCGAGATGGGGCCAACGTCCTGACTTTC. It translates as CASSPDRDGANVLTF.